This T cell receptor beta chain originates from a study of blood T cell repertoires in COVID-19. As for the study in general: From T cells, B-cell-depleted T cells, or PBMCs came the material, which was cDNA or gDNA.

Clones were read by immunoSEQ multiplex PCR, and TCRdb kept only the in-frame ones, dropping some. The sample lists about 340,000 clones, 92% occurring once. The CDR3 consists of 16 residues. Germline assignment: CDR1 SGDLS and CDR2 YYNGEE. V shed 3 bases and J 10 bases; nucleotides not matched to a gene: 13. Donors were grouped by their self-reported clinical history. Cohort 3 recovered donors had two negative PCRs, clearance, or symptom resolution. The rearrangement links TRBV9 to TRBJ1-6, with 7 nucleotides matching TRBD1. The source material was PBMCs or T cells enriched from blood (not recorded which). This clonotype was obtained from a woman under 40 who had recovered from COVID-19. Here the CDR3 reads CASSGPPQGLDSPLHF. The CDR3 region has the DNA TGTGCCAGCAGCGGACCCCCACAGGGGCTCGACTCACCCCTCCACTTT. Supplemented by reference TRBV9 and TRBJ1-6, the full variable domain reads DSGVTQTPKHLITATGQRVTLRCSPRSGDLSVYWYQQSLDQGLQFLIQYYNGEERAKGNILERFSAQQFPDLHSELNLSSLELGDSALYFCASSGPPQGLDSPLHFGNGTRLTVT.